The rows below give T cell receptor beta chains drawn from one sample of a study of patients and donors after allogeneic stem cell transplantation. TCRdb used MiXCR to reprocess the RT-PCR reads, holding one entry per CDR3 protein. The data contain about 150,000 distinct CDR3 sequences, more than 20% of them singletons. Sequencing was done on a sample of blood, either unsorted or a sorted T cell fraction (not recorded which). The receptors derive from a human donor who was either an allogeneic HSCT recipient or a stem cell or donor lymphocyte infusion donor (not recorded which). It is not recorded whose cells these are; they may come from a transplant donor. CDR3s include the opening cysteine and the closing phenylalanine or tryptophan. A D gene is named only where the DNA matches it firmly. Clone sizes are given selectively: once, few, many, or a class where the clone is expanded.

j_gene	v_gene	abundance	len	d_gene	CDR3nt	CDR3aa
TRBJ1-1	TRBV19	NA	13	NA	TGTGCCAGTAGCAACTCCAGGACAGCAGAAGCTTTCTTT	CASSNSRTAEAFF
TRBJ1-2	TRBV20-1	NA	13	TRBD1	TGCAGTGCCGAGAAAGGGGGCGCCTATGGCTACACCTTC	CSAEKGGAYGYTF
TRBJ2-3	TRBV7-2	few	14	NA	TGTGCCAGCAGCTTATTCCTGATATCTGATACGCAGTATTTT	CASSLFLISDTQYF
TRBJ2-5	TRBV7-2	NA	14	NA	TGTGCCAGCAGCAGGGCAGACAACCCAGAGACCCAGTACTTC	CASSRADNPETQYF
TRBJ2-3	TRBV15	NA	18	TRBD2	TGTGCCACCATGATTAAGGATGGACTAGCGGTCCCCACAGATACGCAGTATTTT	CATMIKDGLAVPTDTQYF
TRBJ2-2	TRBV6-5	few	15	TRBD2	TGTGCCAGCAGTTCTTTAGCGGGGGTGTCCGGGGAGCTGTTTTTT	CASSSLAGVSGELFF
TRBJ2-5	TRBV5-1	few	16	NA	TGCGCCAGCAGACCGGGGGCCCTACAGGTCTCCGGGACCCAGTACTTC	CASRPGALQVSGTQYF
TRBJ1-2	TRBV20-1	few	13	TRBD1	TGCAGTGCGCTGACAGGGGATTCGGGTGGCTACACCTTC	CSALTGDSGGYTF
TRBJ1-4	TRBV5-6	NA	16	NA	TGTGCCAGCAGCCGACGGGGAGGGTCAACGGAAGAAAAACTGTTTTTT	CASSRRGGSTEEKLFF
TRBJ2-7	TRBV4-2	few	15	TRBD1	TGTGCCAGCAGCCATTACCGGGACAGGGCGTACGAGCAGTACTTC	CASSHYRDRAYEQYF
TRBJ2-3	TRBV11-3	NA	18	NA	TGTGCCAGCAGCTTCGGGGGCCGCGATTCTTGGGGCACAGATACGCAGTATTTT	CASSFGGRDSWGTDTQYF
TRBJ1-5	TRBV25-1	few	14	NA	TGTGCCAGCAGTCGGGGCTATGACAATCAGCCCCAGCATTTT	CASSRGYDNQPQHF
TRBJ1-1	TRBV28	few	12	NA	TGTGCCAGCAGCAGCGATGTGAGTGAAGCTTTCTTT	CASSSDVSEAFF
TRBJ2-7	TRBV20-1	NA	16	TRBD1	TGCAGTGCTAGAGCCGAGGGACAGAAGTCCTCCTACGAGCAGTACTTC	CSARAEGQKSSYEQYF
TRBJ2-7	TRBV5-1	NA	14	NA	TGCGCCAGCAGCGTGTGGGACGGAGACTACGAGCAGTACTTC	CASSVWDGDYEQYF
TRBJ2-7	TRBV20-1	NA	13	NA	TGCAGTGCTAGAGGGTGGCAGCTCTACGAGCAGTACTTC	CSARGWQLYEQYF
TRBJ2-1	TRBV6-5	NA	13	TRBD2	TGTGCCAGCAGCCCTAGACTAGCCCCTGAGCAGTTCTTC	CASSPRLAPEQFF
TRBJ2-3	TRBV5-8	few	15	NA	TGTGCCAGCAGCTTCTCAGGGGATAGCACAGATACGCAGTATTTT	CASSFSGDSTDTQYF
TRBJ2-1	TRBV5-1	few	16	TRBD2	TGCGCCAGCAGCTTCACTAGCGACCTCTCCTACAATGAGCAGTTCTTC	CASSFTSDLSYNEQFF
TRBJ1-1	TRBV19	NA	13	TRBD1	TGTGCCAGTTACCGACAGGGGCTATCTGAAGCTTTCTTT	CASYRQGLSEAFF
TRBJ1-2	TRBV29-1	many	15	TRBD1	TGCAGCGTTGGAAGAGGACAGGGGACTAACTATGGCTACACCTTC	CSVGRGQGTNYGYTF
TRBJ1-2	TRBV13	NA	15	NA	TGTGCCAGCAGCTTAGGCAGCGGGGCAGAGAGTGGCTACACCTTC	CASSLGSGAESGYTF
TRBJ2-2	TRBV5-1	NA	15	NA	TGCGCCAGCAGCCCGGGACACCCGAACACCGGGGAGCTGTTTTTT	CASSPGHPNTGELFF
TRBJ2-7	TRBV7-9	NA	16	TRBD2	TGTGCCAGCAGCTTAATGGTGACTAGCGGGCTGTACGAGCAGTACTTC	CASSLMVTSGLYEQYF
TRBJ1-1	TRBV7-9	NA	13	NA	TGTGCCAGCAGCTCTAGCTTCGGCACTGAAGCTTTCTTT	CASSSSFGTEAFF
TRBJ2-5	TRBV7-2	NA	17	TRBD2	TGTGCCAGCAGGTTCACCGGGACTAGCGGGGGGTTAGAGACCCAGTACTTC	CASRFTGTSGGLETQYF
TRBJ1-6	TRBV4-3	NA	16	TRBD1	TGCGCCAGCAGCCAAGAGGGGACAGGGTTTTTGTGGGCCCTCCACTTT	CASSQEGTGFLWALHF
TRBJ2-1	TRBV29-1	NA	11	NA	TGCAGCGTTGAAGTTTGGGATGAGCAGTTCTTC	CSVEVWDEQFF
TRBJ2-1	TRBV12-3/TRBV12-4	NA	15	TRBD1	TGTGCCAGCAGTTTGGGACAGAGCTCCTACAATGAGCAGTTCTTC	CASSLGQSSYNEQFF
TRBJ2-3	TRBV10-3	few	13	NA	TGTGCCATCACCTCCGACAGGCAGAATACGCAGTATTTT	CAITSDRQNTQYF
TRBJ1-1	TRBV20-1	few	13	TRBD1	TGCAGTGCTAGAGACAGGGGGCATACTGAAGCTTTCTTT	CSARDRGHTEAFF
TRBJ2-1	TRBV12-3/TRBV12-4	NA	15	NA	TGTGCCAGCAGCTCGACTGGGGCGGACTCCAATGAGCAGTTCTTC	CASSSTGADSNEQFF
TRBJ2-7	TRBV19	few	14	TRBD1	TGTGCCAGCCGCTGGACAGGATTATCCTACGAGCAGTACTTC	CASRWTGLSYEQYF
TRBJ2-1	TRBV5-1	NA	13	TRBD1	TGCGCCAGCAGGCCCGGGACAGGGTATGAGCAGTTCTTC	CASRPGTGYEQFF
TRBJ2-5	TRBV7-3	NA	15	NA	TGTGCCAGCAGCTTAGGGGGTGGCAGCCAAGAGACCCAGTACTTC	CASSLGGGSQETQYF
TRBJ2-3	TRBV29-1	NA	15	TRBD1	TGCAGCGTTGCTGCTTCGGGACAGGGGCCAGATACGCAGTATTTT	CSVAASGQGPDTQYF
TRBJ1-5	TRBV28	NA	16	TRBD1	TGTGCCAGCAGTTTATCCTGGACAGGGGCCAATCAGCCCCAGCATTTT	CASSLSWTGANQPQHF
TRBJ2-2	TRBV20-1	NA	15	TRBD2	TGCAGTGCTAGGGGTGGGAGGGCCTCCACCGGGGAGCTGTTTTTT	CSARGGRASTGELFF
TRBJ2-7	TRBV20-1	NA	14	TRBD1	TGCAGTGTCAGACGGGACAGAGGCTCCTACGAGCAGTACTTC	CSVRRDRGSYEQYF
TRBJ1-2	TRBV12-3/TRBV12-4	few	14	TRBD1	TGTGCCAGCAGCCCAGGGACAGGGATTGGTGGCTACACCTTC	CASSPGTGIGGYTF
TRBJ1-6	TRBV4-1	NA	15	NA	TGCGCCAGCAGCCGAACCTGGGATGAGAATTCACCCCTCCACTTT	CASSRTWDENSPLHF